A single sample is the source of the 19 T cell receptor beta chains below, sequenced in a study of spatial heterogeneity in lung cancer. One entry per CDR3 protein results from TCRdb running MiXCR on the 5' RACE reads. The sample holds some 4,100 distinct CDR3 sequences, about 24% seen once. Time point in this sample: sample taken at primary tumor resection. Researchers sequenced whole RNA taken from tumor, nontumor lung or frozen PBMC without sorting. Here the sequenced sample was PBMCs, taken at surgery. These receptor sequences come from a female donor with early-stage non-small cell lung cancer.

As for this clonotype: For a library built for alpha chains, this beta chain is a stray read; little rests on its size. The CDR3 region has the DNA TGTGCCAGCAGCTTATCCCCGGGACAGATCAAAAACATTCAGTACTTC. Translation: CASSLSPGQIKNIQYF. The V call is TRBV7-9, the J call TRBJ2-4; the match to TRBD1 covers 7 bases. In germline, CDR1 is SEHNR, CDR2 FQNEAQ (reference sequence). The length of the CDR3 is 16 residues. J lost 3 bases, V lost 2 bases, and 7 bases had no gene match.

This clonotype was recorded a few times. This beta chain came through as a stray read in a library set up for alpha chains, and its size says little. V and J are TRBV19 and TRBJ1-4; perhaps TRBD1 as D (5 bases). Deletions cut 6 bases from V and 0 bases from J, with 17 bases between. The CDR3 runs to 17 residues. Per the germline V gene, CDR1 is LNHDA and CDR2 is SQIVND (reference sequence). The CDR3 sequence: CASSPPGLRATNEKLFF. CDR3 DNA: TGTGCCAGTAGCCCACCGGGACTGAGGGCAACTAATGAAAAACTGTTTTTT.

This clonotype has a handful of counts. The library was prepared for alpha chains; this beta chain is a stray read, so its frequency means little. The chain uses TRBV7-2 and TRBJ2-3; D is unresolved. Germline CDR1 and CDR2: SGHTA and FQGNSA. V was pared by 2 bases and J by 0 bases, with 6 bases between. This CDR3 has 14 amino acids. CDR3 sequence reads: CASSLSPSTDTQYF. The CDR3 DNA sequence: TGTGCCAGCAGCTTAAGTCCCAGCACAGATACGCAGTATTTT.

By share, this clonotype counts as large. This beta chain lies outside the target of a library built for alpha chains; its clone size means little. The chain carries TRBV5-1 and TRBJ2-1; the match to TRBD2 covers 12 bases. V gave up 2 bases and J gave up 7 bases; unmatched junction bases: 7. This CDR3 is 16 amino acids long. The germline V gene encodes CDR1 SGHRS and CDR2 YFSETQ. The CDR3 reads CASSLLAGGPKNEQFF. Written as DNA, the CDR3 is TGCGCCAGCAGCTTACTAGCGGGGGGTCCGAAAAATGAGCAGTTCTTC.

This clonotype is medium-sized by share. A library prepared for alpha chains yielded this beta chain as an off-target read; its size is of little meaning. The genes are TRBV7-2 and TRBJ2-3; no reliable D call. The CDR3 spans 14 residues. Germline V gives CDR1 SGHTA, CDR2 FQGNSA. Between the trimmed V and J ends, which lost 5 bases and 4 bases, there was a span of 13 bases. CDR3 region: CASSPRVGADTQYF. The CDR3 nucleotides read TGTGCCAGCAGCCCACGGGTAGGAGCAGATACGCAGTATTTT.

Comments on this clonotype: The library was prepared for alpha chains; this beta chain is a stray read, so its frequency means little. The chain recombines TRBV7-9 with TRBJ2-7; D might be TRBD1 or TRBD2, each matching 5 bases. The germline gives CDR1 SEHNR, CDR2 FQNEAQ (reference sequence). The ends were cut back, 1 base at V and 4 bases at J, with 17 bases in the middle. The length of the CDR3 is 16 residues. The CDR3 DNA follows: TGTGCCAGCAGCTTAGGAGGCCGGGACGCAGGGTACGAGCAGTACTTC. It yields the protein CASSLGGRDAGYEQYF.

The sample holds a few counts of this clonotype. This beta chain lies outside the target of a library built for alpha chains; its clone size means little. The CDR3 sequence is CAWSTGGKVEKLFF. CDR3 sequence (DNA): TGTGCCTGGAGTACCGGAGGGAAGGTCGAAAAACTGTTTTTT. V usage is TRBV30 and J usage is TRBJ1-4; D gene uncertain. CDR1 and CDR2 (germline): GTSNPN, SVGIG (reference sequence). This CDR3 is 14 amino acids long. V lost 2 bases to trimming and J lost 8 bases, with 15 bases between them.

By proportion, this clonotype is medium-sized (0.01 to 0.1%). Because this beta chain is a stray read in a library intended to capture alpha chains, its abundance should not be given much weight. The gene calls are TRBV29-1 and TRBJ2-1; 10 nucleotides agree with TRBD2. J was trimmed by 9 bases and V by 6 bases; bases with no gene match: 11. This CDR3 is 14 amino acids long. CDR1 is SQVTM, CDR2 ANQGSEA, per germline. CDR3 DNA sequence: TGCAGCGTGGCCCCCGGGCTAGCGGGAGTTGAGCAGTTCTTC. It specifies CSVAPGLAGVEQFF.

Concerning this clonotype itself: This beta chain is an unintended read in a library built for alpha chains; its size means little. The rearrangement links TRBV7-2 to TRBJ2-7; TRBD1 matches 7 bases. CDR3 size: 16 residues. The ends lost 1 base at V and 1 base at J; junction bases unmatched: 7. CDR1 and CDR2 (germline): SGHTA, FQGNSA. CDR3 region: CASSLGVPGQSYEQYF. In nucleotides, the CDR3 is TGTGCCAGCAGCTTAGGGGTTCCGGGACAGTCCTACGAGCAGTACTTC.

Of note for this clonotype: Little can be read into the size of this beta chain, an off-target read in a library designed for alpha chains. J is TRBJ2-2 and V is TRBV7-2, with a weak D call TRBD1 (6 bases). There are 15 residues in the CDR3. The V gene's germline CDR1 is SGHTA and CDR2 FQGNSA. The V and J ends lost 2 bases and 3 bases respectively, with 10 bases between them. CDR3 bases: TGTGCCAGCAGCTTATCGCAGGGGTACACCGGGGAGCTGTTTTTT. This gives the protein CASSLSQGYTGELFF.

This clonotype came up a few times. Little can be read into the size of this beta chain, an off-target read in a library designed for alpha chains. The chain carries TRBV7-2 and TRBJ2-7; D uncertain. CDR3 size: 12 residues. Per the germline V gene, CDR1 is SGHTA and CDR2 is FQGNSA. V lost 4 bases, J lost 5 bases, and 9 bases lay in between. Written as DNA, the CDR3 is TGTGCCAGCAGCTCCCGGCTCGACGAGCAGTACTTC. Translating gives CASSSRLDEQYF.

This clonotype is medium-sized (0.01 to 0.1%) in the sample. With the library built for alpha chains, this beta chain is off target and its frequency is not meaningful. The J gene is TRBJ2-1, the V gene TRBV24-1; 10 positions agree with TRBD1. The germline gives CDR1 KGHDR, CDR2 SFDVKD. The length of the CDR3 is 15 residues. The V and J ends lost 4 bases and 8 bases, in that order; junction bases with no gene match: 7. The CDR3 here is CATSDPGQGSDEQFF. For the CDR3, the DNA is TGTGCCACCAGTGACCCGGGACAGGGGTCCGATGAGCAGTTCTTC.

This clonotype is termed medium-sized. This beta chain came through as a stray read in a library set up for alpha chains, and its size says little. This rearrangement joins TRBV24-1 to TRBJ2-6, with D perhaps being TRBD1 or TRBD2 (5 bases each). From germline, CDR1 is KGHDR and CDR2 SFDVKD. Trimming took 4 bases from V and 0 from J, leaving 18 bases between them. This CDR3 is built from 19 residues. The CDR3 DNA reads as TGTGCCACCAGTGACCCCACCGGGACGTTGAGCTCTGGGGCCAACGTCCTGACTTTC. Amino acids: CATSDPTGTLSSGANVLTF.

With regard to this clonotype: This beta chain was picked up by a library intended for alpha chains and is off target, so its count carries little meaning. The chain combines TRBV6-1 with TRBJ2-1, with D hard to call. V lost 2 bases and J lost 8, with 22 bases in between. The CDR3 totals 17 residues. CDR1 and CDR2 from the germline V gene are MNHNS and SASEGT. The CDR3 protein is CASSERLVPPMAYEQFF. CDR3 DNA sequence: TGTGCCAGCAGTGAACGTCTAGTCCCGCCTATGGCCTATGAGCAGTTCTTC.

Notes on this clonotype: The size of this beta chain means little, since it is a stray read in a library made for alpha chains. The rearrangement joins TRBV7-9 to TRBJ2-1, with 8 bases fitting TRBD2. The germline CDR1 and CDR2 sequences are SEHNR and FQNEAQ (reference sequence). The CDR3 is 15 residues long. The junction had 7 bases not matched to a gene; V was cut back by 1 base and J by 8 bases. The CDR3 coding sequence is TGTGCCAGCAGCTTAGAGGCGGCGGGAGGCGATGAGCAGTTCTTC. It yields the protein CASSLEAAGGDEQFF.

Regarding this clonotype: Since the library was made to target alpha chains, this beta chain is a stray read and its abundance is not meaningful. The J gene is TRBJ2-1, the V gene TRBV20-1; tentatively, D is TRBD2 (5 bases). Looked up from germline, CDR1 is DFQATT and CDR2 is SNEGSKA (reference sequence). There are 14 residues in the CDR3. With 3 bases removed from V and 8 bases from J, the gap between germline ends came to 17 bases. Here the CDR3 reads CSASAGVEGDEQFF. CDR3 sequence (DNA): TGCAGTGCTAGTGCCGGCGTTGAGGGCGATGAGCAGTTCTTC.

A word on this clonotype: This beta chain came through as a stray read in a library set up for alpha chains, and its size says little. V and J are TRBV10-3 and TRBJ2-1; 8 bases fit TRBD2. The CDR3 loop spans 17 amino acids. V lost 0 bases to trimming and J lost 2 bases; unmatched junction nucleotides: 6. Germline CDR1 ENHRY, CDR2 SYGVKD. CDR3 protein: CAISESSSSGPYNEQFF. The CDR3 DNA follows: TGTGCCATCAGTGAGTCCTCCTCTAGCGGGCCCTACAATGAGCAGTTCTTC.

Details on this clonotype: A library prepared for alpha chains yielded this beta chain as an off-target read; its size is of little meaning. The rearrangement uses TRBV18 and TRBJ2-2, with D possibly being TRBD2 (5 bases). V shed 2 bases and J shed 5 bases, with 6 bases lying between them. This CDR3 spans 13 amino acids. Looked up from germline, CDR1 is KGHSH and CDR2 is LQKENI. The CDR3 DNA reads TGTGCCAGCTCACCATCGGGGACCGGGGAGCTGTTTTTT. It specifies CASSPSGTGELFF.

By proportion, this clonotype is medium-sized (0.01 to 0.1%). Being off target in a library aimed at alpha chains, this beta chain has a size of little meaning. CDR3 bases: TGTGCCAGCAGTTTGACGGATCCCTACGAGCAGTACTTC. This encodes CASSLTDPYEQYF. V gene TRBV27 combines with J gene TRBJ2-7; D unresolved. The CDR3 spans 13 residues. Germline V gene data show CDR1 as MNHEY and CDR2 as SMNVEV (reference sequence). Trimming took 3 bases from V and 2 from J, leaving 8 bases between them.